The present entry profiles one T cell receptor beta chain with its context. No cognate antigen has been identified for it. A read error may produce the germline difference seen at one junction end. These data come from a study of technical replicates of blood from several donors (dated by TCRdb to the late 2010s). The germline V gene (reference sequence) gives CDR1 as MNHEY and CDR2 as SMNVEV. Including cysteine and phenylalanine, the CDR3 has 17 amino acids. The only DNA kept is the CDR3, 51 bases in frame from the first base. Library preparation was by the immunoSEQ multiplex PCR assay. What TCRdb holds here is the immuneACCESS table cut down to in-frame rearrangements. Part of the clones is not present; checked against another copy, under half of the missing clones reflect an unresolved V gene, and the others are unexplained. This sample comprises under 85,000 clones, 93% of them detected only once. Of the sample, roughly 0.25% falls within the top ten clones.

The sequence links TRBV27 to TRBJ2-7, and 11 bases in between align with TRBD1. This receptor was taken from a human donor in good health. The sample taken for sequencing was T cells isolated from PBMCs. The CDR3 in this case is CASSLLGQGGYSYEQYF. The nucleotide sequence reads TGTGCCAGCAGCTTATTGGGACAGGGGGGCTACTCCTACGAGCAGTACTTC.